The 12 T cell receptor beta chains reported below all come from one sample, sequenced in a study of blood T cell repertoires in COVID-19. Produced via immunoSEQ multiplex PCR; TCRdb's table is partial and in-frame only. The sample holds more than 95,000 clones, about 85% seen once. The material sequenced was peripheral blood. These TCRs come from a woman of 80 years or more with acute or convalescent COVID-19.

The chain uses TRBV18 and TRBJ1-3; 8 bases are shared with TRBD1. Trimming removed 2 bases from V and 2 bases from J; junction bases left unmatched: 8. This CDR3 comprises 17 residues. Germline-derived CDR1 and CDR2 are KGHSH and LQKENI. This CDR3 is CASSPWTGQGPGNTIYF. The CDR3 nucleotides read TGTGCCAGCTCACCATGGACTGGACAGGGCCCTGGAAACACCATATATTTT.

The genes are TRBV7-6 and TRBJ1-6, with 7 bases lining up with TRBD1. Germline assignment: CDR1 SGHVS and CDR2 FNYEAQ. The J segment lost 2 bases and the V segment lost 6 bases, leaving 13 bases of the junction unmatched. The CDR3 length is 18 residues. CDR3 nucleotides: TGTGCCAGCAGTCACAGAGGCACAGGGGAGACCTATAATTCACCCCTCCACTTT. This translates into CASSHRGTGETYNSPLHF.

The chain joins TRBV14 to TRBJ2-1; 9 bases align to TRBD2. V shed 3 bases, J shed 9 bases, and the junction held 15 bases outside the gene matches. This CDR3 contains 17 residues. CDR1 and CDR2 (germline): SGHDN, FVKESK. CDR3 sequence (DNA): TGTGCCAGCAGCCAGACCTCCGGGACTAGCAGCCGGGGTGAGCAGTTCTTC. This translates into CASSQTSGTSSRGEQFF. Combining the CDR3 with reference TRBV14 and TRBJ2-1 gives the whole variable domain EAGVTQFPSHSVIEKGQTVTLRCDPISGHDNLYWYRRVMGKEIKFLLHFVKESKQDESGMPNNRFLAERTGGTYSTLKVQPAELEDSGVYFCASSQTSGTSSRGEQFFGPGTRLTVL.

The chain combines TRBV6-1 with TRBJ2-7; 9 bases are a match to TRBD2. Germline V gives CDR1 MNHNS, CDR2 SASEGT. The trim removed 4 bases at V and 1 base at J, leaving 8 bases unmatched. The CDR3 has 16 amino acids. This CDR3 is CASSGVAGALSYEQYV. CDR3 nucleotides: TGTGCCAGCAGTGGAGTAGCGGGGGCCCTATCCTACGAGCAGTACGTC.

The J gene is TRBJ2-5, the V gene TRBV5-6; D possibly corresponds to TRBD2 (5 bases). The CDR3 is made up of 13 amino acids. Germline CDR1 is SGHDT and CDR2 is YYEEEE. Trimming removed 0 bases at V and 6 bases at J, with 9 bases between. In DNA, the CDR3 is TGTGCCAGCAGCTTGGCTAGCTCGCAGACCCAGTACTTC. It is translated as CASSLASSQTQYF.

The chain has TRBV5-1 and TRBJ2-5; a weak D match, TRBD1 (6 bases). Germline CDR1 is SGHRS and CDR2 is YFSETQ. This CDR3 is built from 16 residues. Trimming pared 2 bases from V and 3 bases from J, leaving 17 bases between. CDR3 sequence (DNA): TGCGCCAGCAGCTTAGGCGTTGGGGGCGTTGAAGAGACCCAGTACTTC. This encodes CASSLGVGGVEETQYF.

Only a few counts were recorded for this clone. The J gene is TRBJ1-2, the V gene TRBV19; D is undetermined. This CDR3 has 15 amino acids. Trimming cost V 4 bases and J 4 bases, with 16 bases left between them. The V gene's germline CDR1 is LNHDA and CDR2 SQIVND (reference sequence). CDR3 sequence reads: CASSTRPPVGYGYTF. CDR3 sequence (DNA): TGTGCCAGTAGTACGAGGCCCCCGGTAGGCTATGGCTACACCTTC.

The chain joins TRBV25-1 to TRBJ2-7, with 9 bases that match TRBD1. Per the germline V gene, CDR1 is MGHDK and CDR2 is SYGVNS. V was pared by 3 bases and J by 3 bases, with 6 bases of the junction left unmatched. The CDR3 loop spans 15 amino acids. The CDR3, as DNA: TGTGCCAGCAGTGAGCCTCGGACAGGGGACTACGAGCAGTACTTC. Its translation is CASSEPRTGDYEQYF.

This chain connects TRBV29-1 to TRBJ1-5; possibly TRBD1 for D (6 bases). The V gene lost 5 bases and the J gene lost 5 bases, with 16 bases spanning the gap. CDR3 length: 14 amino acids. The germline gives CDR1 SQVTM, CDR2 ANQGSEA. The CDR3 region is CSVTTGPNDQPQHF. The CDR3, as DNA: TGCAGCGTTACAACAGGGCCCAATGATCAGCCCCAGCATTTT.

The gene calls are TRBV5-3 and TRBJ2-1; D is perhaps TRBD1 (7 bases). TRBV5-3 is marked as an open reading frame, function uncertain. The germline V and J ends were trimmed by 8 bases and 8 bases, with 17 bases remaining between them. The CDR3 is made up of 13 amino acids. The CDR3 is CASNYRGGDEQFF. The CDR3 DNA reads TGTGCCAGCAATTACAGGGGAGGTGATGAGCAGTTCTTC.

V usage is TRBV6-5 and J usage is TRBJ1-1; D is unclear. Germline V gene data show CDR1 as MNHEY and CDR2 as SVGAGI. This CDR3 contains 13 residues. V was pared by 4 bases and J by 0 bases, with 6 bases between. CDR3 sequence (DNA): TGTGCCAGCAGTTCCCATTTGAACACTGAAGCTTTCTTT. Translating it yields CASSSHLNTEAFF.

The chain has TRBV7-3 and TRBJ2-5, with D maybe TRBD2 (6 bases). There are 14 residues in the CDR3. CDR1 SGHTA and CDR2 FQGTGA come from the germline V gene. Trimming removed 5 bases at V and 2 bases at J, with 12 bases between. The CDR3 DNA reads TGTGCCAGCAGCCCCGGGACTCTTCAAGAGACCCAGTACTTC. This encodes CASSPGTLQETQYF.